These 20 T cell receptor beta chains were sequenced from one sample in a study of beta chain features in type 1 diabetes. The authors reverse transcribed all of the isolated RNA, so sequencing captured expressed TCRB transcripts. Sequencing used immunoSEQ multiplex PCR; TCRdb keeps in-frame clones, though not all of them. Counted here are 200,000 to 300,000 clones, 68% occurring once; the ten biggest clones make up about 0.05%. Sequenced sample: naive CD4+ T cells from blood. Receptor source: a man younger than 45 in good health.

J is TRBJ2-5 and V is TRBV25-1; 7 bases align to TRBD1. Germline assignment: CDR1 MGHDK and CDR2 SYGVNS. Germline trimming cut 5 bases from V and 4 bases from J; bases unmatched to any gene: 4. This CDR3 spans 13 amino acids. Here the CDR3 DNA reads TGTGCCAGCAGTTTCCCAGGGGGAGAGACCCAGTACTTC. Its protein product is CASSFPGGETQYF.

The V gene is TRBV6-1, the J gene TRBJ2-7; maybe TRBD1 (5 bases). The CDR3 covers 15 residues. Between the trimmed V and J ends, which lost 6 bases and 2 bases, there was a span of 17 bases. Germline V gene sequence: CDR1 MNHNS, CDR2 SASEGT. DNA for the CDR3: TGTGCCAGCAGAGACGACCGCAGGGCCCCCTACGAGCAGTACTTC. Its protein product is CASRDDRRAPYEQYF.

This clone was detected a few times. The rearrangement links TRBV30 to TRBJ1-1; D unclear. This CDR3 is built from 13 residues. Germline loops: CDR1 GTSNPN, CDR2 SVGIG (reference sequence). V shed 0 bases and J shed 3 bases, with 8 bases lying between them. The CDR3 DNA reads as TGTGCCTGGAGTGTATCATCGGACACTGAAGCTTTCTTT. It yields the protein CAWSVSSDTEAFF.

CDR3 in amino acids: CAWSVSYGMNTEAFF. CDR3 in DNA: TGTGCCTGGAGTGTTTCGTACGGGATGAACACTGAAGCTTTCTTT. This chain uses TRBV30 with TRBJ1-1; D remains unclear. Germline V lookup: CDR1 GTSNPN, CDR2 SVGIG (reference sequence). The CDR3 is 15 residues long. V was cut by 0 bases and J by 0 bases, with 11 bases left in between.

This clone was detected a few times. The chain carries TRBV5-4 and TRBJ2-6; the D is unclear. The V end was cut by 0 bases, the J end by 4 bases, with 8 bases between. This CDR3 has 15 amino acids. Germline V gene sequence: CDR1 SGHNT, CDR2 YYREEE (reference sequence). Written as DNA, the CDR3 is TGTGCCAGCAGCTTGGACTTGGGCGGGGCCAACGTCCTGACTTTC. It encodes CASSLDLGGANVLTF.

The rearrangement links TRBV7-7 to TRBJ2-5, with D possibly matching TRBD2 (6 bases). The CDR3 totals 13 residues. CDR1 SSHAT and CDR2 FNYEAQ come from the germline V gene (reference sequence). Trimming stripped 1 base from V and 5 bases from J, with 8 bases between. The CDR3 protein is CASSLGGGETQYF. CDR3 DNA: TGTGCCAGCAGCTTAGGCGGAGGGGAGACCCAGTACTTC. Together with reference TRBV7-7 and TRBJ2-5, the CDR3 gives the full variable domain: GAGVSQSPRYKVTKRGQDVTLRCDPISSHATLYWYQQALGQGPEFLTYFNYEAQPDKSGLPSDRFSAERPEGSISTLTIQRTEQRDSAMYRCASSLGGGETQYFGPGTRLLVL.

This chain joins TRBV28 and TRBJ2-4, with unresolved D. Deletions cut 5 bases from V and 0 bases from J, with 14 bases between. This CDR3 is 16 amino acids long. Germline V CDR1 and CDR2: MDHEN, SYDVKM. The CDR3 sequence is CASSPVWQLAKNIQYF. The CDR3 DNA reads TGTGCCAGCAGTCCGGTTTGGCAGCTAGCCAAAAACATTCAGTACTTC. Together with reference TRBV28 and TRBJ2-4, the CDR3 gives the full variable domain: DVKVTQSSRYLVKRTGEKVFLECVQDMDHENMFWYRQDPGLGLRLIYFSYDVKMKEKGDIPEGYSVSREKKERFSLILESASTNQTSMYLCASSPVWQLAKNIQYFGAGTRLSVL.

For this clone: Compared with germline, one end of the junction differs, possibly owing to a read error. This rearrangement joins TRBV30 to TRBJ2-1, with D unresolved. This CDR3 region has 13 residues. CDR1 is GTSNPN, CDR2 SVGIG, per germline (reference sequence). The DNA for the CDR3 is TGTGCATGGAGCAAAAGCTCCTACAATGAGCAGTTCTTC. Encoded protein: CAWSKSSYNEQFF.

This chain connects TRBV11-3 to TRBJ2-1; 9 nucleotides agree with TRBD2. Germline V gives CDR1 SGHNT, CDR2 YENEEA. J was trimmed by 5 bases and V by 1 base; bases with no gene match: 3. CDR3 size: 15 residues. The CDR3 protein is CASSLGTSEDNEQFF. The CDR3 nucleotides are TGTGCCAGCAGCTTAGGGACTAGCGAAGACAATGAGCAGTTCTTC.

This clone was detected once. J is TRBJ1-5 and V is TRBV7-9, with 7 nucleotides matching TRBD1. This CDR3 is built from 13 residues. Per the germline V gene, CDR1 is SEHNR and CDR2 is FQNEAQ (reference sequence). Germline trimming cut 1 base from V and 8 bases from J; bases unmatched to any gene: 2. CDR3 amino acids: CASSLGQGKPQHF. In DNA, the CDR3 is TGTGCCAGCAGCTTAGGACAGGGCAAGCCCCAGCATTTT.

This chain links TRBV10-3 with TRBJ1-6; possible D gene TRBD1, 5 bases. Between the trimmed V and J ends, which lost 4 bases and 10 bases, there was a span of 20 bases. The CDR3 spans 16 residues. Germline loops: CDR1 ENHRY, CDR2 SYGVKD. CDR3 sequence (DNA): TGTGCCATCAGTGGTGATCTAGGACAACAGAACTCACCCCTCCACTTT. It encodes CAISGDLGQQNSPLHF.

This clone was counted a few times. V gene TRBV29-1 combines with J gene TRBJ1-1; perhaps TRBD1 as D (5 bases). The CDR3 is 14 residues long. V gave up 3 bases and J gave up 6 bases, with 17 bases separating them. Germline V CDR1 and CDR2: SQVTM, ANQGSEA. The CDR3 region has the DNA TGCAGCGTTGAGGGTAGGCAGGGAATCGCTGAAGCTTTCTTT. As protein: CSVEGRQGIAEAFF.

The rearrangement links TRBV7-9 to TRBJ1-1; D remains ambiguous. CDR3 size: 15 residues. Germline V gene data show CDR1 as SEHNR and CDR2 as FQNEAQ (reference sequence). V shed 5 bases and J shed 5 bases, with 18 bases lying between them. CDR3 sequence reads: CASSLSWETVTEAFF. CDR3 coding DNA: TGTGCCAGCAGCCTATCCTGGGAGACCGTAACTGAAGCTTTCTTT. The full variable domain, completed using reference TRBV7-9 and TRBJ1-1, is DTGVSQNPRHKITKRGQNVTFRCDPISEHNRLYWYRQTLGQGPEFLTYFQNEAQLEKSRLLSDRFSAERPKGSFSTLEIQRTEQGDSAMYLCASSLSWETVTEAFFGQGTRLTVV.

The chain is built from TRBV7-2 and TRBJ2-1, with no clear D. Germline assignment: CDR1 SGHTA and CDR2 FQGNSA. Trimming took 6 bases from V and 0 from J, leaving 18 bases between them. The CDR3 has 17 residues. CDR3: CASRATRSTSSYNEQFF. The CDR3 DNA follows: TGTGCCAGCAGGGCGACACGGTCCACGAGCTCCTACAATGAGCAGTTCTTC.

This clone was found a few times. The chain links TRBV7-2 to TRBJ1-2; D is ambiguous. The V gene lost 5 bases and the J gene lost 0 bases, with 13 bases spanning the gap. This CDR3 has 15 amino acids. Germline V gives CDR1 SGHTA, CDR2 FQGNSA. This chain's CDR3 is CASSVLSRPNYGYTF. The DNA for the CDR3 is TGTGCCAGCAGCGTCCTATCCCGGCCTAACTATGGCTACACCTTC.

The chain couples TRBV27 to TRBJ1-2, with no clear D. The germline CDR1 and CDR2 sequences are MNHEY and SMNVEV (reference sequence). Trimming cost V 5 bases and J 6 bases, with 13 bases left between them. The CDR3 covers 13 residues. Written as DNA, the CDR3 is TGTGCCAGCAGTCTAACAAGAGAGGATGGCTACACCTTC. Translated: CASSLTREDGYTF.

This chain links TRBV11-2 with TRBJ2-1; D is perhaps TRBD2 (6 bases). The CDR3 has 14 amino acids. Per germline, CDR1 SGHAT and CDR2 FQNNGV. Trimming removed 7 bases at V and 6 bases at J, with 16 bases between. CDR3 amino acids: CASTTTGSTNEQFF. The DNA for the CDR3 is TGTGCCAGCACCACTACCGGGAGCACCAATGAGCAGTTCTTC.

This clone was observed a handful of times. The chain recombines TRBV7-9 with TRBJ1-4; no definite D call. Trimming pared 5 bases from V and 7 bases from J, leaving 17 bases between. Germline CDR1 SEHNR, CDR2 FQNEAQ (reference sequence). The CDR3 has 15 residues. CDR3 region: CASSRRNTGSEKLFF. In DNA, the CDR3 is TGTGCCAGCAGCCGGAGAAACACCGGGTCTGAAAAACTGTTTTTT.

The gene calls are TRBV6-5 and TRBJ2-5; D perhaps matches TRBD2 (5 bases). Trimming removed 7 bases from V and 5 bases from J, with 17 bases in between. CDR3 length: 14 amino acids. CDR1 MNHEY and CDR2 SVGAGI come from the germline V gene. The CDR3 spells CASKETGSGETQYF. The CDR3 region has the DNA TGTGCCAGCAAGGAGACGGGGTCTGGGGAGACCCAGTACTTC.

Here the CDR3 reads CASSHLGPGLTQYF. CDR3 DNA: TGCGCCAGCAGCCATTTGGGGCCGGGGCTGACGCAGTATTTT. This chain links TRBV4-1 with TRBJ2-3; D possibly matches TRBD1 or TRBD2 (5 bases each). The CDR3 sequence is 14 residues long. V gave up 3 bases and J gave up 9 bases, with 16 bases separating them. CDR1 is MGHRA, CDR2 YSYEKL, per germline.